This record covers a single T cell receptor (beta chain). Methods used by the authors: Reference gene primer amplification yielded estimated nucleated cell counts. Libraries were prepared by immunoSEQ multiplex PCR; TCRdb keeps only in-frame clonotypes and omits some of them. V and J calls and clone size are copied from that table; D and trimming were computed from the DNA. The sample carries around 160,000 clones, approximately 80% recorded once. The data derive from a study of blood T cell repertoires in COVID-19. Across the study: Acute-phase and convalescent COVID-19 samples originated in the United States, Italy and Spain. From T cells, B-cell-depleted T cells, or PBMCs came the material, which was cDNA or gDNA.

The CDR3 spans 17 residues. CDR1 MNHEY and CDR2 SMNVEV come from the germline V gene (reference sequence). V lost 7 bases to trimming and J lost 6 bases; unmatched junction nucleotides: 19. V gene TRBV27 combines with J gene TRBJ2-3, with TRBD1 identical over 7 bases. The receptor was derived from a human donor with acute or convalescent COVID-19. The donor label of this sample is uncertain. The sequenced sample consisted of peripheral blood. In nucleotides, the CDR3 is TGTGCCAGCACCCCTATTACTCCCGACAGGGTGGTTGATACGCAGTATTTT. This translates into CASTPITPDRVVDTQYF.